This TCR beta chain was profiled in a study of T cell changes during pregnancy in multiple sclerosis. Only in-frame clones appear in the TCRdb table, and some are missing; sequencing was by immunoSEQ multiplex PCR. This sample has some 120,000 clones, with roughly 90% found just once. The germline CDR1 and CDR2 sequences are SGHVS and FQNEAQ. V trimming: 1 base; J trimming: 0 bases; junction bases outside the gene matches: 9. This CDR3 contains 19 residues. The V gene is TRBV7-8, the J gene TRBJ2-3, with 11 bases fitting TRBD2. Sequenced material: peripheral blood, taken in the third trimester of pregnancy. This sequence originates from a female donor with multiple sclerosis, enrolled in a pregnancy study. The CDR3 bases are TGTGCCAGCAGCTTAGTTGCTAGCGGGGGGTTTTATAGCACAGATACGCAGTATTTT. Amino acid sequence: CASSLVASGGFYSTDTQYF.